This T cell receptor beta chain was recorded in a study of blood T cell repertoires in COVID-19. Study summary: The samples span acute and convalescent COVID-19 from the United States, Italy and Spain. PBMCs, B-cell-depleted T cells, or T cells were the source of the cDNA or gDNA that made up the material.

Original processing methods: Amplification from reference gene primers served as the basis for estimated nucleated cell counts. Libraries were prepared by immunoSEQ multiplex PCR; TCRdb keeps only in-frame clonotypes and omits some of them. That table is the source of V, J and clone size, and D and trimming were worked out from the DNA. Here the sample spans about 280,000 clones, approximately 85% being singletons. This CDR3 is 15 amino acids long. Germline lookup yields CDR1 LNHDA and CDR2 SQIVND (reference sequence). V was clipped by 4 bases and J by 3 bases, with 16 bases between them. Sample: peripheral blood. V usage is TRBV19 and J usage is TRBJ2-7; TRBD2 might be the D (7 bases). This TCR derives from a man aged 18 to 35 with active or convalescent COVID-19. The CDR3 DNA sequence: TGTGCCAGTAGTAGTGGCAGGGGAGGGGGCTACGAGCAGTACTTC. Its protein is CASSSGRGGGYEQYF.